This entry lists 28 T cell receptor beta chains sequenced from one sample in a study of OX40 agonist ivuxolimab in advanced cancers. The library was produced with the immunoSEQ multiplex PCR assay. TCRdb took this table from immuneACCESS and kept in-frame rearrangements with V and J called. Such tables lack part of the clones; where checked against another copy, unresolved V genes explain under half of the gap, and the rest is unexplained. The sample table lists about 60,000 clones, nearly 95% of them with a count of one. The ten most abundant clones make up around a sixth of the sample. The source was CD4+ or CD8+ T cells sorted from blood, collected in a trial of the OX40 agonist ivuxolimab. These receptor sequences come from an adult with an advanced solid tumor such as melanoma, head and neck, liver or kidney cancer.

The chain has TRBV11-2 and TRBJ2-7, with TRBD1 as a possible D gene (5 bases). The CDR3 runs to 10 residues. V lost 5 bases to trimming and J lost 7 bases, with 6 bases between them. The germline V gene encodes CDR1 SGHAT and CDR2 FQNNGV. The CDR3 loop is CASSAGEQYF. In nucleotides, the CDR3 is TGTGCCAGCAGCGCAGGGGAGCAGTACTTC.

The chain employs TRBV14 and TRBJ2-5, with 7 bases that match TRBD1. Per germline, CDR1 SGHDN and CDR2 FVKESK. The ends lost 3 bases at V and 4 bases at J; junction bases unmatched: 5. This CDR3 region has 14 residues. Written as DNA, the CDR3 is TGTGCCAGCAGCCATAAACAGGGGATAGAGACCCAGTACTTC. This gives the protein CASSHKQGIETQYF.

The rearrangement joins TRBV5-5 to TRBJ1-3, with D possibly being TRBD1 (5 bases). V lost 4 bases and J lost 0, with 11 bases in between. This CDR3 spans 15 amino acids. Germline lookup yields CDR1 SGHKS and CDR2 YYEKEE (reference sequence). DNA for the CDR3: TGTGCCAGCAGCGCTCCGGGGGGCTCTGGAAACACCATATATTTT. Its protein is CASSAPGGSGNTIYF. Filled out from reference TRBV5-5 and TRBJ1-3, the complete variable domain reads DAGVTQSPTHLIKTRGQQVTLRCSPISGHKSVSWYQQVLGQGPQFIFQYYEKEERGRGNFPDRFSARQFPNYSSELNVNALLLGDSALYLCASSAPGGSGNTIYFGEGSWLTVV.

This clone was seen only once. The chain combines TRBV7-2 with TRBJ2-7; 7 bases are shared with TRBD1. This CDR3 comprises 14 residues. The junction had 7 bases not matched to a gene; V was cut back by 5 bases and J by 3 bases. CDR1 SGHTA and CDR2 FQGNSA come from the germline V gene. CDR3 coding DNA: TGTGCCAGCAGCCTACACAGGGGCAACTACGAGCAGTACTTC. This encodes CASSLHRGNYEQYF.

The CDR3 protein is CASSVGGAVNEQFF. DNA for the CDR3: TGTGCCAGCAGCGTAGGAGGGGCAGTCAATGAGCAGTTCTTC. The genes are TRBV9 and TRBJ2-1; D tentatively fits TRBD1 or TRBD2 (5 bases each). Trimming removed 0 bases from V and 6 bases from J, with 10 bases in between. From germline, CDR1 is SGDLS and CDR2 YYNGEE. The CDR3 is made up of 14 amino acids.

The chain employs TRBV10-2 and TRBJ2-7; 11 bases are a match to TRBD2. The length of the CDR3 is 16 residues. Looked up from germline, CDR1 is WSHSY and CDR2 is SAAADI. Trimming took 2 bases from V and 3 from J; bases not matched to a gene: 6. CDR3: CASSEGGLAARYEQYF. In nucleotides, the CDR3 is TGCGCCAGCAGTGAGGGGGGACTAGCGGCCCGCTACGAGCAGTACTTC.

The chain uses TRBV27 and TRBJ1-2; D is uncertain. Germline V gives CDR1 MNHEY, CDR2 SMNVEV (reference sequence). V was clipped by 4 bases and J by 2 bases, with 8 bases between them. This CDR3 contains 13 residues. The CDR3 spells CASSYGENYGYTF. CDR3 nucleotide sequence: TGTGCCAGCAGTTACGGGGAGAACTATGGCTACACCTTC.

The chain joins TRBV11-2 to TRBJ2-7, with 9 bases lining up with TRBD1. In germline, CDR1 is SGHAT, CDR2 FQNNGV. The CDR3 runs to 14 residues. J gave up 5 bases and V 4 bases, and 6 bases lay outside the gene matches. CDR3 amino acids: CASSYRGRGDEQYF. Written as DNA, the CDR3 is TGTGCCAGCAGCTACAGGGGGCGCGGAGACGAGCAGTACTTC.

The chain links TRBV5-4 to TRBJ2-5, with 7 bases identical to TRBD1. CDR3 length equals 15 residues. Trimming at V came to 4 bases and at J to 1 base, leaving 7 bases not matched to a gene. Germline CDR1 and CDR2: SGHNT and YYREEE (reference sequence). The CDR3 loop reads CASSPGTVSQETQYF. Here the CDR3 DNA reads TGTGCCAGCAGCCCAGGGACAGTTAGCCAAGAGACCCAGTACTTC.

This sequence joins TRBV2 and TRBJ2-7; the D gene is possibly TRBD2 (5 bases). This CDR3 spans 15 amino acids. V was clipped by 5 bases and J by 0 bases, with 14 bases between them. Germline CDR1 is SNHLY and CDR2 is FYNNEI. The chain's CDR3 is CASSPQVTSSYEQYF. The CDR3 nucleotides read TGTGCCAGCAGTCCCCAAGTCACTAGCTCCTACGAGCAGTACTTC.

The DNA of the CDR3 is TGTGCCAGCTCGGGGGACAGGGGGTTGTACGAGCAGTACTTC. It encodes CASSGDRGLYEQYF. The V call is TRBV6-6, the J call TRBJ2-7; 11 bases are a match to TRBD1. Germline trimming cut 8 bases from V and 4 bases from J; bases unmatched to any gene: 7. This CDR3 has 14 residues. CDR1 and CDR2 from the germline V gene are MNHNY and SVGAGI (reference sequence).

In this sample, this clone turned up once. This chain joins TRBV6-5 and TRBJ1-2; D is uncertain. V was clipped by 0 bases and J by 0 bases, with 8 bases between them. The V gene's germline CDR1 is MNHEY and CDR2 SVGAGI. The CDR3 totals 15 residues. This CDR3 reads CASSYSIGANYGYTF. CDR3 nucleotides: TGTGCCAGCAGTTACTCGATAGGCGCTAACTATGGCTACACCTTC.

The chain employs TRBV27 and TRBJ1-5; a weak D match, TRBD1 (6 bases). With 6 bases removed from V and 4 bases from J, the gap between germline ends came to 25 bases. This CDR3 region has 18 residues. Germline values: CDR1 MNHEY, CDR2 SMNVEV (reference sequence). The chain's CDR3 is CASSLLGTQGLWNQPQHF. The DNA of the CDR3 is TGTGCCAGCAGCCTACTGGGGACACAGGGTCTTTGGAATCAGCCCCAGCATTTT.

The chain uses TRBV29-1 and TRBJ1-2; D may be TRBD1 (5 bases). The CDR3 extends over 14 amino acids. V lost 1 base and J 2 bases, leaving 11 bases between the germline ends. Per the germline V gene, CDR1 is SQVTM and CDR2 is ANQGSEA. The CDR3 DNA follows: TGCAGCGTTGAAGCGATAGGGACGAACTATGGCTACACCTTC. It yields the protein CSVEAIGTNYGYTF. The whole variable domain, filled in from reference TRBV29-1 and TRBJ1-2, reads SAVISQKPSRDICQRGTSLTIQCQVDSQVTMMFWYRQQPGQSLTLIATANQGSEATYESGFVIDKFPISRPNLTFSTLTVSNMSPEDSSIYLCSVEAIGTNYGYTFGSGTRLTVV.

This chain joins TRBV5-6 and TRBJ1-5, with D unclear. Germline CDR1 reads SGHDT; CDR2 reads YYEEEE. This CDR3 spans 14 amino acids. Between the trimmed V and J ends, which lost 0 bases and 3 bases, there was a span of 7 bases. The DNA for the CDR3 is TGTGCCAGCAGCTTGGCCGGGTACAATCAGCCCCAGCATTTT. Its translation is CASSLAGYNQPQHF.

This chain uses TRBV4-3 with TRBJ2-1; 8 nucleotides match TRBD1. Looked up from germline, CDR1 is LGHNA and CDR2 is YSLEER. The CDR3 is made up of 15 amino acids. Trimming removed 2 bases from V and 1 base from J; junction bases left unmatched: 1. CDR3 region: CASSQQGASYNEQFF. CDR3 DNA sequence: TGCGCCAGCAGCCAACAGGGGGCTTCCTACAATGAGCAGTTCTTC.

The V gene is TRBV9, the J gene TRBJ1-2; 9 bases match TRBD1. After removal of 4 bases from V and 4 bases from J, the junction contained 8 bases not matched to a gene. Germline V CDR1 and CDR2: SGDLS, YYNGEE. There are 15 residues in the CDR3. The CDR3 DNA is TGTGCCAGCAGCTCCACGACAGGGGGTATCTATGGCTACACCTTC. Amino acid sequence: CASSSTTGGIYGYTF.

The chain joins TRBV6-5 to TRBJ1-1, with D uncertain. The germline V and J ends were trimmed by 0 bases and 6 bases, with 14 bases remaining between them. Per germline, CDR1 MNHEY and CDR2 SVGAGI. The CDR3 runs 15 residues. As DNA, the CDR3 is TGTGCCAGCAGTTACTCGATTCGGGGTGGCTCTGAAGCTTTCTTT. This gives the protein CASSYSIRGGSEAFF.

The V call is TRBV5-1, the J call TRBJ2-7; perhaps TRBD2 as D (6 bases). This CDR3 is built from 15 residues. CDR1 is SGHRS, CDR2 YFSETQ, per germline. V was trimmed by 0 bases and J by 3 bases, leaving 13 bases between them. The CDR3 DNA is TGCGCCAGCAGCTTGGCTTGGGGGGAGGTCTACGAGCAGTACTTC. It codes for CASSLAWGEVYEQYF.

The rearrangement links TRBV27 to TRBJ2-7; D is uncertain. The CDR3 has 16 residues. CDR1 and CDR2 from the germline V gene are MNHEY and SMNVEV (reference sequence). The V and J ends lost 5 bases and 3 bases respectively, with 20 bases between them. CDR3 DNA: TGTGCCAGCAGTCCTTCCTACGGGCCACGCTACTACGAGCAGTACTTC. Encoded protein: CASSPSYGPRYYEQYF.

V gene TRBV6-5 combines with J gene TRBJ1-3; TRBD1 matches at 8 bases. Germline-derived CDR1 and CDR2 are MNHEY and SVGAGI. CDR3 length: 15 residues. V lost 7 bases and J lost 3; bases outside the gene matches: 8. This chain's CDR3 is CASTNRGMGGNTIYF. CDR3 DNA: TGTGCCAGCACCAACAGGGGGATGGGTGGAAACACCATATATTTT.

CDR3 nucleotide sequence: TGTGCCAGTAGTACCCTCTTAGCCGGGACAGGGACTGAAGCTTTCTTT. Its translation is CASSTLLAGTGTEAFF. The chain joins TRBV19 to TRBJ1-1; 9 bases align to TRBD1. Per germline, CDR1 LNHDA and CDR2 SQIVND (reference sequence). The ends lost 4 bases at V and 5 bases at J; junction bases unmatched: 11. This CDR3 has 16 amino acids.

The chain employs TRBV10-3 and TRBJ1-1, with a tentative D call TRBD1 (5 bases). V shed 7 bases and J shed 0 bases, with 15 bases lying between them. Germline CDR1 ENHRY, CDR2 SYGVKD. There are 15 residues in the CDR3. The CDR3 here is CAIKGREGMNTEAFF. CDR3 DNA: TGTGCCATCAAGGGGAGGGAGGGTATGAACACTGAAGCTTTCTTT.

V usage is TRBV5-1 and J usage is TRBJ2-7; D possibly matches TRBD1 or TRBD2 (5 bases each). Trimming took off 5 bases at V and 3 bases at J, with 15 bases between the two ends. This CDR3 contains 14 residues. CDR1 and CDR2 from the germline V gene are SGHRS and YFSETQ. This chain's CDR3 is CASRPRDGGYEQYF. The CDR3 DNA is TGCGCCAGCAGGCCCCGGGACGGAGGCTACGAGCAGTACTTC.

A few counts support this clone. The chain joins TRBV10-2 to TRBJ2-7, with a tentative D call TRBD2 (6 bases). Germline V lookup: CDR1 WSHSY, CDR2 SAAADI. Trimming cost V 6 bases and J 4 bases, with 10 bases left between them. This CDR3 is 12 amino acids long. The CDR3 loop is CASSGREYEQYF. The CDR3 coding sequence is TGCGCCAGCAGCGGACGGGAGTACGAGCAGTACTTC.

The chain combines TRBV11-2 with TRBJ1-1, with unresolved D. The CDR3 consists of 14 residues. The V end was cut by 0 bases, the J end by 3 bases, with 8 bases between. Germline values: CDR1 SGHAT, CDR2 FQNNGV. The CDR3 sequence: CASSLDPGYTEAFF. The CDR3, as DNA: TGTGCCAGCAGCTTAGATCCCGGGTACACTGAAGCTTTCTTT.

This clone appeared once. V gene TRBV13 combines with J gene TRBJ2-1, with D perhaps matching TRBD2 (5 bases). The CDR3 totals 15 residues. Germline CDR1 reads PRHDT; CDR2 reads FYEKMQ (reference sequence). Trimming took 5 bases from V and 0 from J, leaving 11 bases between them. CDR3 residues: CASSGLTSSYNEQFF. In nucleotides, the CDR3 is TGTGCCAGCAGCGGTCTAACTAGCTCCTACAATGAGCAGTTCTTC.

The J gene is TRBJ2-3, the V gene TRBV21-1; the table's TRBD2 call for D was not verified on the DNA. TRBV21-1 constitutes a pseudogene. CDR3 size: 19 residues. The DNA for the CDR3 is TGTGCCAGCAGCAAAGGAGCGGGAGGGCCCCTAGGGTTAGAAGATACGCAGTATTTT. Translation gives CASSKGAGGPLGLEDTQYF.